This T cell receptor beta chain was recorded in a study of shared clonotypes between healthy human individuals. This clone was found a few times. Germline V gives CDR1 SGHTA, CDR2 FQGTGA. CDR3 length: 13 residues. The ends were cut back, 2 bases at V and 8 bases at J, with 9 bases in the middle. Clones were sequenced by immunoSEQ multiplex PCR, and TCRdb holds only the in-frame ones, with some missing. The sample holds some 350,000 clones, around 74% seen once. The source is a man under 40 in good health. The rearrangement links TRBV7-3 to TRBJ2-2, with D unclear. Sequencing was done on a sample of memory CD4+ T cells sorted from blood. Subset reported: CD45RA-negative fraction. The CDR3 here is CASSLAGAGELFF. As DNA, the CDR3 is TGTGCCAGCAGCTTAGCCGGAGCAGGGGAGCTGTTTTTT.